The entry that follows covers one TCR beta chain sequence. The entry originates in a study of blood T cell repertoires in COVID-19. Measured with immunoSEQ multiplex PCR; TCRdb has only the in-frame clones, and not every one. In the table there are 40,000 to 50,000 clones, 86% of which are singletons. This CDR3 has 13 residues. The germline V gene has CDR1 SGHDT and CDR2 YYEEEE. V lost 3 bases, J lost 5 bases, and 10 bases lay in between. Sequencing was carried out using peripheral blood. The chain joins TRBV5-6 to TRBJ2-3, with D unclear. The receptor's source is a man aged 35-49 years with active COVID-19. The CDR3 region is CASSSLFRDTQYF. CDR3 DNA sequence: TGTGCCAGCAGCTCCCTCTTCCGAGATACGCAGTATTTT.